The rows below give T cell receptor beta chains drawn from one sample of a study of cytomegalovirus exposure and HLA in healthy donors. Only in-frame clones appear in the TCRdb table, and some are missing; sequencing was by immunoSEQ multiplex PCR. The sample records 70,000 or so clones, around 94% being singletons. Sequencing used PBMCs. The origin of the receptors is a man between 18 and 35 years old in good health and CMV-seropositive. The CDR3 runs from the conserved cysteine through the conserved F or W. A D gene is named only where the DNA matches it firmly. Only some rows state a clone size, as once, few, many or a class for expanded clones.

>TRBV9|.|13|TRBJ2-7|TRBD2
CASSVGGGGEQYF
TGTGCCAGCAGCGTAGGGGGCGGGGGTGAGCAGTACTTC
>TRBV28|once|16|TRBJ2-7|.
CASSLGGRGGGGYQYF
TGTGCCAGCAGTTTAGGTGGGAGAGGCGGTGGGGGGTATCAGTACTTC
>TRBV21-1|.|18|TRBJ1-1|.
CASSSRDLNRDRDTEAFF
TGTGCCAGCAGCTCTCGAGACCTTAACCGGGACAGAGACACTGAAGCTTTCTTT
>TRBV28|.|11|TRBJ1-5|.
CASSLLRVVHF
TGTGCCAGCAGTTTGCTCAGGGTGGTGCATTTT
>TRBV18|.|15|TRBJ2-2|TRBD1
CASSPRDRGPGELFF
TGTGCCAGCTCACCCCGGGACAGGGGGCCCGGGGAGCTGTTTTTT
>TRBV5-4|.|16|TRBJ2-2|TRBD2
CASSIGLAGGLGELFF
TGTGCCAGCAGCATCGGACTAGCGGGAGGACTCGGGGAGCTGTTTTTT
>TRBV27|few|17|TRBJ1-2|.
CASTVKVKDRPNYGYTF
TGTGCCAGCACCGTTAAGGTCAAGGACAGACCTAACTATGGCTACACCTTC
>TRBV6-5|.|15|TRBJ2-1|TRBD2
CASSLRDYPSNEQFF
TGTGCCAGCAGTCTCCGGGACTACCCAAGCAATGAGCAGTTCTTC
>TRBV5-1|.|13|TRBJ1-1|TRBD1
CASSFGTDAEAFF
TGCGCCAGCAGCTTTGGGACAGACGCTGAAGCTTTCTTT
>TRBV6-1|.|12|TRBJ1-3|.
CASSEDRDTIYF
TGTGCCAGCAGTGAAGACAGAGACACCATATATTTT
>TRBV14|.|19|TRBJ1-5|TRBD1
CASSQGRDRDNGSNQPQHF
TGTGCCAGCAGCCAGGGTCGGGACAGGGACAACGGAAGCAATCAGCCCCAGCATTTT
>TRBV6-1|once|12|TRBJ1-1|.
CASRMGNTEAFF
TGTGCCAGCAGGATGGGCAACACTGAAGCTTTCTTT
>TRBV30|.|13|TRBJ2-3|TRBD2
CAWTSGSTDTQYF
TGTGCCTGGACTAGCGGTAGCACAGATACGCAGTATTTT
>TRBV4-2|.|16|TRBJ2-3|.
CASSQDLGSLTDTQYF
TGTGCCAGCAGCCAAGATCTCGGGAGCCTCACAGATACGCAGTATTTT
>TRBV11-2|.|15|TRBJ2-3|TRBD1
CASSLDRDSADTQYF
TGTGCCAGCAGCTTAGATAGGGACAGCGCAGATACGCAGTATTTT
>TRBV9|.|15|TRBJ2-4|.
CASSVAPRESDIQYF
TGTGCCAGCAGCGTAGCTCCCCGGGAATCCGACATTCAGTACTTC
>TRBV30|.|11|TRBJ2-5|TRBD1
CAWGTVETQYF
TGTGCCTGGGGGACAGTAGAGACCCAGTACTTC
>TRBV9|.|14|TRBJ1-2|TRBD1
CASSVQGGVYGYTF
TGTGCCAGCAGCGTGCAAGGGGGCGTCTATGGCTACACCTTC
>TRBV6-6|.|16|TRBJ2-2|.
CASSSVGGLSTGELFF
TGTGCCAGCAGTTCGGTGGGGGGTTTGAGCACCGGGGAGCTGTTTTTT
>TRBV19|.|13|TRBJ2-4|.
CASRGLAKNIQYF
TGTGCCAGTAGGGGCTTAGCCAAAAACATTCAGTACTTC